This TCR beta chain derives from a study of blood T cells in healthy people across ages. Sample-barcoded 5' priming and a J-beta primer mix drove a second PCR of about 6 to 12 cycles. One entry per CDR3 protein, called by TCRdb with MiXCR from the 5' RACE reads. Of some 730,000 distinct CDR3 sequences listed, about a fifth are singletons. This clonotype was counted between two and nine times. Between the trimmed V and J ends, which lost 2 bases and 3 bases, there was a span of 11 bases. The CDR3 length is 14 residues. Germline CDR1 reads MNHNY; CDR2 reads SVGAGI (reference sequence). The sample taken for sequencing was blood. The sequence was obtained from a man between 65 and 85 years old in good health. The J gene is TRBJ2-7, the V gene TRBV6-6, with D possibly matching TRBD1 (6 bases). CDR3 loop: CASSYNRVLYEQYF. The CDR3 coding sequence is TGTGCCAGCAGTTACAACAGGGTGCTCTACGAGCAGTACTTC.